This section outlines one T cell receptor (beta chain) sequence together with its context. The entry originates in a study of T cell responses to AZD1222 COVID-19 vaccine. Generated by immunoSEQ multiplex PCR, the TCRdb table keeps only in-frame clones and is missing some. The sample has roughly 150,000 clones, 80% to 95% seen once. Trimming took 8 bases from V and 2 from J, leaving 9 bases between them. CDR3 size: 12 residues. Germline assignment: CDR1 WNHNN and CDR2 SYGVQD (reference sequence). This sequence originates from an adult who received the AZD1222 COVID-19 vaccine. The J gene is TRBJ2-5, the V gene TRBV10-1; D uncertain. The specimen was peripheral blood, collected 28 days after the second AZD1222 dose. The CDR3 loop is CASSPNQETQYF. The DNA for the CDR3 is TGCGCCAGCTCTCCGAATCAAGAGACCCAGTACTTC.